A few counts support the clone carrying this T cell receptor beta chain. Original processing notes: From reference gene primer amplification, estimates of nucleated cell counts were derived. Profiled with immunoSEQ multiplex PCR; TCRdb holds only in-frame clones, not every one. V and J calls and clone size follow that table, whereas D and trimming were derived from the DNA. The sample gives 200,000 to 250,000 clones, 70% to 90% of which show up once; around 1.5% is in the top ten. The sample is drawn from a study of blood T cell repertoires in COVID-19. Study information: Samples came from the United States, Italy and Spain, spanning acute and convalescent COVID-19. From T cells, B-cell-depleted T cells, or PBMCs came the material, which was cDNA or gDNA.

There are 15 residues in the CDR3. Germline CDR1 reads MNHEY; CDR2 reads SMNVEV (reference sequence). J lost 5 bases, V lost 2 bases, and 3 bases had no gene match. This chain connects TRBV27 to TRBJ1-6; 7 nucleotides line up with TRBD1. The sequencing sample was made of peripheral blood. The source is a man aged 18 to 29 with active or convalescent COVID-19. The CDR3 DNA reads as TGTGCCAGCAGTTTAGGGCAGGGGGATAATTCACCCCTCCACTTT. Translation: CASSLGQGDNSPLHF.